These 30 T cell receptor beta chains were all obtained from the same sample, sequenced in a study of control samples from healthy donors and cancer patients. The repertoire was sequenced with immunoSEQ multiplex PCR; TCRdb's copy has only in-frame clones and lacks some. The sample includes about 92,000 clones, approximately 78% of them seen just once. Sequenced material: blood. Receptors were obtained from a woman aged 55-70 years in good health.

This clone was seen once. The gene calls are TRBV6-5 and TRBJ2-7, with 7 bases identical to TRBD2. This CDR3 has 13 amino acids. The germline CDR1 and CDR2 sequences are MNHEY and SVGAGI. The junction had 6 bases not matched to a gene; V was cut back by 7 bases and J by 3 bases. CDR3: CASKGREDYEQYF. In DNA, the CDR3 is TGTGCCAGCAAGGGACGGGAGGACTACGAGCAGTACTTC.

V is TRBV6-6 and J is TRBJ1-3; possible D gene TRBD1, 6 bases. This CDR3 spans 13 amino acids. The germline gives CDR1 MNHNY, CDR2 SVGAGI (reference sequence). V shed 5 bases and J shed 2 bases, with 7 bases lying between them. CDR3: CASSHRAGNTIYF. In DNA, the CDR3 is TGTGCCAGCAGTCACAGGGCTGGAAACACCATATATTTT.

This rearrangement joins TRBV6-6 to TRBJ2-7; D is ambiguous. Trimming left V 2 bases short and J 3 bases short, with 5 bases between. CDR1 MNHNY and CDR2 SVGAGI come from the germline V gene (reference sequence). The CDR3 loop spans 12 amino acids. CDR3 nucleotides: TGTGCCAGCAGTTACCGCAGCTACGAGCAGTACTTC. Protein product: CASSYRSYEQYF.

This chain uses TRBV28 with TRBJ2-1, with TRBD2 as a possible D gene (6 bases). Looked up from germline, CDR1 is MDHEN and CDR2 is SYDVKM. Trimming took 7 bases from V and 0 from J, leaving 10 bases between them. This CDR3 spans 14 amino acids. CDR3 loop: CASKGGSSYNEQFF. The CDR3 region has the DNA TGTGCCAGCAAGGGAGGAAGCTCCTACAATGAGCAGTTCTTC.

The genes are TRBV7-9 and TRBJ1-1; unclear D gene. Trimming pared 5 bases from V and 1 base from J, leaving 5 bases between. The length of the CDR3 is 12 residues. Per the germline V gene, CDR1 is SEHNR and CDR2 is FQNEAQ (reference sequence). The CDR3 DNA is TGTGCCAGCAGCCCCCCGAACACTGAAGCTTTCTTT. This sequence encodes CASSPPNTEAFF.

V and J are TRBV5-1 and TRBJ2-5; 8 bases are shared with TRBD2. Germline trimming cut 2 bases from V and 7 bases from J; bases unmatched to any gene: 10. The CDR3 spans 15 residues. The germline V gene has CDR1 SGHRS and CDR2 YFSETQ. This CDR3 is CASSFTGGPRGTQYF. The CDR3 DNA reads TGCGCCAGCAGCTTTACGGGGGGGCCGAGGGGGACCCAGTACTTC.

With respect to this clone: One end of the junction fails to match germline, which may point to a read error. The chain links TRBV6-1 to TRBJ1-5; 9 bases are a match to TRBD1. Germline assignment: CDR1 MNHNS and CDR2 SASEGT. The CDR3 extends over 16 amino acids. The DNA of the CDR3 is TGTGCCAGCAGTAAAGCCGGGACAGGGCTCTACCAGCCCCAGCATTTT. Its translation: CASSKAGTGLYQPQHF.

The table lists this clone with a few counts. The rearrangement joins TRBV6-2 or TRBV6-3 to TRBJ2-1; tentative D call: TRBD1 (6 bases). From germline, CDR1 is MNHEY and CDR2 SVGEGT. V lost 4 bases, J lost 7 bases, and 17 bases lay in between. The CDR3 totals 15 residues. CDR3 coding DNA: TGTGCCAGCAGTTTTTTGACAGGAGAGAGAAATGAGCAGTTCTTC. It yields the protein CASSFLTGERNEQFF.

The chain has TRBV7-9 and TRBJ1-6; D is ambiguous. From germline, CDR1 is SEHNR and CDR2 FQNEAQ (reference sequence). The CDR3 has 14 residues. Trimming took off 2 bases at V and 6 bases at J, with 8 bases between the two ends. The CDR3 sequence: CASSLTGSNSPLHF. The CDR3 DNA is TGTGCCAGCAGCTTAACCGGGTCTAATTCACCCCTCCACTTT.

This chain links TRBV12-3 or TRBV12-4 with TRBJ1-3; the D gene is possibly TRBD1 (5 bases). With 6 bases removed from V and 6 bases from J, the gap between germline ends came to 9 bases. The CDR3 loop spans 12 amino acids. CDR3 region: CASRWGLNTIYF. CDR3 sequence (DNA): TGTGCCAGCAGGTGGGGGTTAAACACCATATATTTT.

The rearrangement links TRBV15 to TRBJ1-2, with TRBD1 matching 7 bases. Germline loops: CDR1 LNHNV, CDR2 YYDKDF (reference sequence). The V segment lost 0 bases and the J segment 0 bases; nucleotides outside the gene matches: 7. The CDR3 covers 17 residues. The CDR3, as DNA: TGTGCCACCAGCAGAGAAATTTCGACAGGGACTAACTATGGCTACACCTTC. Amino acid sequence: CATSREISTGTNYGYTF.

V and J are TRBV19 and TRBJ1-2; 7 bases agree with TRBD1. The ends lost 6 bases at V and 6 bases at J; junction bases unmatched: 13. Germline CDR1 reads LNHDA; CDR2 reads SQIVND (reference sequence). The CDR3 extends over 15 amino acids. The CDR3 is CASRPNRGGSDGYTF. The CDR3, as DNA: TGTGCCAGTAGACCTAACAGGGGTGGTTCGGATGGCTACACCTTC.

The chain couples TRBV2 to TRBJ2-7; TRBD1 is a possible D gene (6 bases). Germline V gene data show CDR1 as SNHLY and CDR2 as FYNNEI. The CDR3 sequence is 14 residues long. Deletions cut 7 bases from V and 0 bases from J, with 13 bases between. The CDR3 bases are TGTGCCAGCAAAAGGACAGACCTCTCCTACGAGCAGTACTTC. It is translated as CASKRTDLSYEQYF.

The rearrangement joins TRBV12-3 or TRBV12-4 to TRBJ2-2; no clear D. This CDR3 is built from 11 residues. V lost 6 bases and J 5 bases, leaving 4 bases between the germline ends. This chain's CDR3 is CASSRTGELFF. The CDR3 DNA reads TGTGCCAGCAGCAGAACCGGGGAGCTGTTTTTT.

This chain connects TRBV18 to TRBJ2-2, with a possible D match to TRBD1 (5 bases). This CDR3 has 18 amino acids. V was pared by 3 bases and J by 5 bases, with 22 bases between. Germline V gene sequence: CDR1 KGHSH, CDR2 LQKENI. The CDR3 region is CASSPKPSVVGDTGELFF. CDR3 sequence (DNA): TGTGCCAGCTCACCTAAACCGTCGGTGGTAGGGGATACCGGGGAGCTGTTTTTT.

J is TRBJ2-1 and V is TRBV7-2; 12 bases match TRBD2. Germline values: CDR1 SGHTA, CDR2 FQGNSA. J was trimmed by 0 bases and V by 6 bases; bases with no gene match: 12. The CDR3 spans 19 residues. CDR3: CASSPQVLAGGSSYNEQFF. Here the CDR3 DNA reads TGTGCCAGCAGTCCCCAGGTGCTAGCGGGGGGGAGCTCCTACAATGAGCAGTTCTTC.

The CDR3 here is CASSLGSYNQPQHF. The CDR3 coding sequence is TGTGCCAGCAGTTTAGGGTCCTACAATCAGCCCCAGCATTTT. The chain has TRBV28 and TRBJ1-5, with unresolved D. V lost 2 bases to trimming and J lost 3 bases, with 8 bases between them. CDR1 MDHEN and CDR2 SYDVKM come from the germline V gene. This CDR3 comprises 14 residues.

This chain links TRBV6-2 or TRBV6-3 with TRBJ1-6, with D maybe TRBD1 (5 bases). Between the trimmed V and J ends, which lost 4 bases and 9 bases, there was a span of 7 bases. The CDR3 is made up of 12 amino acids. Germline loops: CDR1 MNHEY, CDR2 SVGEGT. For the CDR3, the DNA is TGTGCCAGCAGTTGGGGCGGTTCACCCCTCCACTTT. Residues: CASSWGGSPLHF.

The chain carries TRBV27 and TRBJ1-6; maybe TRBD1 (5 bases). The CDR3 runs to 14 residues. Between the trimmed V and J ends, which lost 6 bases and 9 bases, there was a span of 15 bases. Germline V gives CDR1 MNHEY, CDR2 SMNVEV (reference sequence). As DNA, the CDR3 is TGTGCCAGCAGCACGGGACGCATCAGTTCACCCCTCCACTTT. The encoded protein is CASSTGRISSPLHF.

This chain uses TRBV19 with TRBJ2-7; D is unclear. The ends were cut back, 3 bases at V and 1 base at J, with 7 bases in the middle. The length of the CDR3 is 13 residues. CDR1 and CDR2 from the germline V gene are LNHDA and SQIVND (reference sequence). The chain's CDR3 is CASSIPGSYEQYF. The CDR3, as DNA: TGTGCCAGTAGTATCCCAGGATCCTACGAGCAGTACTTC.

The chain uses TRBV28 and TRBJ1-2, with TRBD1 as a possible D gene (6 bases). This CDR3 is built from 14 residues. The V end was cut by 2 bases, the J end by 1 base, with 8 bases between. Germline CDR1 and CDR2: MDHEN and SYDVKM. CDR3 sequence: CASSLTRGNYGYTF. The CDR3 coding sequence is TGTGCCAGCAGTTTAACCAGGGGTAACTATGGCTACACCTTC.

The rearrangement links TRBV28 to TRBJ2-6; 12 bases align to TRBD1. Germline-derived CDR1 and CDR2 are MDHEN and SYDVKM. The CDR3 length is 18 residues. V trimming: 5 bases; J trimming: 2 bases; junction bases outside the gene matches: 7. The DNA of the CDR3 is TGTGCCAGCAGTCGGGGACAGGGGGCGTCCGCTGGGGCCAACGTCCTGACTTTC. Its translation: CASSRGQGASAGANVLTF.

This rearrangement joins TRBV15 to TRBJ2-7; 7 bases map to TRBD2. J lost 6 bases, V lost 8 bases, and 10 bases had no gene match. In germline, CDR1 is LNHNV, CDR2 YYDKDF (reference sequence). This CDR3 comprises 13 residues. The CDR3 loop is CATEAGASGEQYF. The CDR3 DNA sequence: TGTGCCACCGAAGCTGGCGCTAGCGGCGAGCAGTACTTC.

This clone came up a few times. The gene calls are TRBV5-1 and TRBJ2-5; a weak D match, TRBD2 (5 bases). In germline, CDR1 is SGHRS, CDR2 YFSETQ. V dropped 1 base and J dropped 5 bases, with 9 bases sitting between them. The CDR3 length is 13 residues. CDR3 amino acids: CASSLTRFETQYF. The CDR3, as DNA: TGCGCCAGCAGCTTGACTAGGTTTGAGACCCAGTACTTC.

The chain uses TRBV7-2 and TRBJ2-3; possibly TRBD2 for D (7 bases). Trimming took 9 bases from V and 1 from J, leaving 20 bases between them. Germline V gene data show CDR1 as SGHTA and CDR2 as FQGNSA. The CDR3 has 16 residues. CDR3 region: CASSRGGGAGTDTQYF. CDR3 nucleotides: TGTGCCAGTTCGAGGGGCGGGGGCGCTGGCACAGATACGCAGTATTTT.

The gene calls are TRBV6-5 and TRBJ1-2; 9 bases line up with TRBD1. V lost 3 bases and J lost 6; bases outside the gene matches: 11. The CDR3 is made up of 16 amino acids. Germline loops: CDR1 MNHEY, CDR2 SVGAGI. The CDR3 reads CASSYEGQGREDGYTF. CDR3 DNA sequence: TGTGCCAGCAGTTATGAAGGACAGGGGAGAGAGGATGGCTACACCTTC.

This rearrangement joins TRBV27 to TRBJ1-6; maybe TRBD1 (5 bases). V gave up 3 bases and J gave up 1 base, with 10 bases separating them. Germline CDR1 reads MNHEY; CDR2 reads SMNVEV (reference sequence). This CDR3 is built from 16 residues. This chain's CDR3 is CASSFQGMSYNSPLHF. The CDR3 DNA follows: TGTGCCAGCAGTTTCCAGGGTATGTCCTATAATTCACCCCTCCACTTT.

The chain uses TRBV2 and TRBJ1-3, with D maybe TRBD1 (6 bases). The germline V gene encodes CDR1 SNHLY and CDR2 FYNNEI. Trimming pared 7 bases from V and 0 bases from J, leaving 13 bases between. The CDR3 runs to 15 residues. The CDR3 bases are TGTGCCAGCATCGCAGACAGGACCTCTGGAAACACCATATATTTT. Protein sequence: CASIADRTSGNTIYF.

The CDR3 region has the DNA TGTGCCAGCAGTTTATCGGGAACCCGGTCCCGATTATATAATTCACCCCTCCACTTT. Encoded protein: CASSLSGTRSRLYNSPLHF. This chain connects TRBV28 to TRBJ1-6; D unresolved. There are 19 residues in the CDR3. V gave up 1 base and J gave up 4 bases, with 20 bases separating them. The germline CDR1 and CDR2 sequences are MDHEN and SYDVKM.

This clone has a handful of counts. The chain joins TRBV3-1 (or the pseudogene TRBV3-2) to TRBJ1-2, with D tentatively TRBD1 (6 bases). Germline V gene data show CDR1 as LGHDT and CDR2 as YNNKEL (reference sequence). The CDR3 totals 13 residues. V lost 1 base, J lost 8 bases, and 11 bases lay in between. Here the CDR3 reads CASSQGGQRGYTF. The CDR3, as DNA: TGTGCCAGCAGCCAAGGGGGGCAAAGGGGCTACACCTTC.